This T cell receptor beta chain was sequenced during a study of Graves' ophthalmopathy and Graves' hyperthyroidism. Points on this clonotype: Relative to the germline gene, one junction end is altered; a read error may explain this.

TCR beta CDR3 amplification used RNA transcripts. First-round RT-PCR used HTBI primers; second-round multiplex PCR followed. One entry per CDR3 protein results from TCRdb running MiXCR on the multiplex PCR reads. The data contain about 740,000 distinct CDR3 sequences, roughly 41% of them seen just once; the ten biggest clones take up roughly 45%. This CDR3 spans 14 amino acids. Germline CDR1 reads WSHSY; CDR2 reads SAAADI. The TCR originated in an adult man with Graves' ophthalmopathy. The chain joins TRBV10-2 to TRBJ1-1; no firm D call. Sample: peripheral blood. The CDR3 DNA is TGTGCCAGCAGTTACGGCAGCAAGAACACTGAAGCTTTCTTT. Translating gives CASSYGSKNTEAFF.